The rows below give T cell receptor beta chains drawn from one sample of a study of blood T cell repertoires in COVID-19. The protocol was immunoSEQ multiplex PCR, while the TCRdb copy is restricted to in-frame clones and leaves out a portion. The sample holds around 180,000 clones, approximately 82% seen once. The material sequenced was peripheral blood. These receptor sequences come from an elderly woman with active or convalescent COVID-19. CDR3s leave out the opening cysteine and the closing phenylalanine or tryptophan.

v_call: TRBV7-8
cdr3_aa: ASSLEPIKGYTGELF

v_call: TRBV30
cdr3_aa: AWRRGRGANVLT

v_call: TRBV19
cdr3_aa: ASSEPGANVLT

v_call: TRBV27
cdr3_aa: ASSLSQGARTEAF

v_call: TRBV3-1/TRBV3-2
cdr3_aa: ASSQDLGGSTDTQY

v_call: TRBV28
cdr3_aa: ASSTTGFNQPQH

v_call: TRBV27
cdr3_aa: ASSTKRTGGLTEAF

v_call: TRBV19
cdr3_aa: ASSSHGRLAGASYEQY

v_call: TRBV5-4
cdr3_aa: ASSLADTQY

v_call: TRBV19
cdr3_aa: ASRGQGRTEAF

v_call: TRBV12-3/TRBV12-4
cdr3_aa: ASRWDRGNEQF

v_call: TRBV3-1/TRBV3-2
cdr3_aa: ASSQDLYGYT

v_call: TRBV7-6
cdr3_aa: ASKNRASGETQY

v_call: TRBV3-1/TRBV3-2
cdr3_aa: ASSRRGGEETGGYT

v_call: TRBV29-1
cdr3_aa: SASWAYGYT

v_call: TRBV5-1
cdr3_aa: ASSWMERERGEQY

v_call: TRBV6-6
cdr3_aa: ASSPPDRGERNTEAF

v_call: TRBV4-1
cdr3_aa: ASSQDLDRGQREGYT

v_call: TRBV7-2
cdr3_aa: ASSPGPRRAQDTQY

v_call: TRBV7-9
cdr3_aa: ASSNQQNTEAF

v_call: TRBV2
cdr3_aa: ASPLARDTQY

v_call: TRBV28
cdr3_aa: ASSSGQDYSSGNTIY

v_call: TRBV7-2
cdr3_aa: ASSLQVISYEQY

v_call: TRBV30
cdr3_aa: AWRRDSYNEQF

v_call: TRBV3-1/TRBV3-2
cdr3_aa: ASSQVSGSYEQY

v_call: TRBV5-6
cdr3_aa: ASSWGQRETQY

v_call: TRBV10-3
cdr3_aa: AISESTGVLYEQY

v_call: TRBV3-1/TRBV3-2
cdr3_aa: ASSQGAGGELF

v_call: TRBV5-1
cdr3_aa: ASSLVGSGETQY

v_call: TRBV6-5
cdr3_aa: ASRASGTSANEQF

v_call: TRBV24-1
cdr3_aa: ATSEGGTGKPQH